This T cell receptor (beta chain) was profiled in a study of regulatory T cells in long-lasting Graves disease. iRepertoire HTBI primers and Arm-PCR of CDR3 regions built TCR beta libraries. TCRdb ran MiXCR on the multiplex PCR reads and lists one entry per CDR3 protein. The data show about 540,000 distinct CDR3 sequences, roughly 13% seen once. Time point indicated: newly diagnosed GD, antithyroid drugs for less than 3 months. The TCR library was made from RNA that had been extracted from PBMCs in TRIzol. The source of the patients was an endocrinology department in Xi'an, China. Trimming at V came to 5 bases and at J to 8 bases, leaving 10 bases not matched to a gene. Germline-derived CDR1 and CDR2 are SGHRS and YFSETQ. The CDR3 has 15 amino acids. This clonotype appeared many times. This same sample was also taken into another study, of T cells in Graves' hyperthyroidism and ophthalmopathy.

The source material was peripheral blood mononuclear cells (PBMCs), sampled at new diagnosis, from a patient treated with antithyroid drugs. The clonotype was recovered from a man younger than 45 with Graves disease. This chain joins TRBV5-1 and TRBJ2-1, with TRBD2 matching over 10 bases. The CDR3 nucleotides are TGCGCCAGCAGATTTACCGGGACTAGCGTTGATGAGCAGTTCTTC. Residues: CASRFTGTSVDEQFF.